This T cell receptor (beta chain) was profiled in a study of T cell repertoires in cytomegalovirus infection. Background on the study: HLA-B-restricted CMV epitopes that are well studied were used alongside recently identified HLA-C-restricted ones. Both CMV infection and a matching HLA type were indicated by public TCR beta signatures.

Whole-study findings and limits: Dominating the ex vivo response were TCR beta clonotypes that were CMV-specific and HLA-C-restricted. The cumulative frequency of public TCR beta families identified carriers of CMV plus the relevant HLA.

TCRdb reanalysed the reads using MiXCR and keeps one entry per CDR3 protein. The data hold 700,000 to 950,000 distinct CDR3 sequences, with about 30% observed a single time. The germline V gene has CDR1 SGHVS and CDR2 FQNEAQ. The CDR3 runs to 15 residues. V was clipped by 5 bases and J by 11 bases, with 22 bases between them. This clonotype was detected many times. As yet, its antigen is unknown. This material consisted of cultured CD8+ T cells from PBMCs, taken from culture after CMV antigen stimulation. The chain is built from TRBV7-8 and TRBJ1-5; the D gene is possibly TRBD1 (6 bases). The receptor's source is a human donor in good health (CMV status not recorded). Some clones in this sample may be carry-over from other donors' samples. The CDR3 DNA reads as TGTGCCAGCAGCCCTCCGGGGGGGCCGGCGGTAGCCCAGCATTTT. It is translated as CASSPPGGPAVAQHF.